The next 29 T cell receptor beta chains were all read from a single sample in a study of blood T cell repertoires in COVID-19. Repertoires were generated with immunoSEQ multiplex PCR, while TCRdb's copy carries only in-frame clones and drops some. The sample records a few hundred thousand clones, approximately 90% being singletons. The sequenced material came from PBMCs or T cells enriched from blood (not recorded which). The receptor source for this set is a woman aged 18 to 35 who had recovered from COVID-19.

This chain joins TRBV29-1 and TRBJ2-3; TRBD2 matches at 12 bases. The CDR3 sequence is 17 residues long. The germline V gene encodes CDR1 SQVTM and CDR2 ANQGSEA. V trimming: 2 bases; J trimming: 3 bases; junction bases outside the gene matches: 9. The CDR3 protein is CSVEHSSGGAGTDTQYF. As DNA, the CDR3 is TGCAGCGTTGAACACTCTAGCGGGGGGGCCGGAACAGATACGCAGTATTTT.

The chain combines TRBV5-1 with TRBJ2-3, with TRBD2 matching 7 bases. Germline V gene data show CDR1 as SGHRS and CDR2 as YFSETQ. J was trimmed by 1 base and V by 4 bases; bases with no gene match: 9. The CDR3 consists of 16 residues. The chain's CDR3 is CASSPGLQRRTDTQYF. CDR3 DNA: TGCGCCAGCAGCCCGGGACTACAACGTCGCACAGATACGCAGTATTTT.

The chain recombines TRBV19 with TRBJ1-1; D might be TRBD1 (5 bases). There are 13 residues in the CDR3. Per germline, CDR1 LNHDA and CDR2 SQIVND (reference sequence). The germline V and J ends were trimmed by 5 bases and 1 base, with 8 bases remaining between them. The CDR3 region has the DNA TGTGCCAGTAGTTACAGGCAGAACACTGAAGCTTTCTTT. Translated, it gives CASSYRQNTEAFF.

This sequence joins TRBV7-6 and TRBJ2-5; D might be TRBD1 (6 bases). V lost 4 bases and J 1 base, leaving 13 bases between the germline ends. CDR3 length: 15 amino acids. Germline V gene lookup returns CDR1 SGHVS and CDR2 FNYEAQ. This CDR3 reads CASSSTTGPQETQYF. CDR3 DNA: TGTGCCAGCAGCTCGACTACAGGGCCCCAAGAGACCCAGTACTTC.

The rearrangement links TRBV7-9 to TRBJ2-7; no firm D call. V dropped 0 bases and J dropped 5 bases, with 8 bases sitting between them. There are 13 residues in the CDR3. Germline CDR1 reads SEHNR; CDR2 reads FQNEAQ (reference sequence). CDR3 sequence reads: CASSLAPRNEQYF. The CDR3 DNA reads TGTGCCAGCAGCTTAGCGCCCAGGAACGAGCAGTACTTC.

V is TRBV24-1 and J is TRBJ2-1, with D tentatively TRBD1 (6 bases). From germline, CDR1 is KGHDR and CDR2 SFDVKD. The germline V and J ends were trimmed by 4 bases and 3 bases, with 15 bases remaining between them. CDR3 length: 16 amino acids. CDR3 coding DNA: TGTGCCACCAGTGACTCCAGGACAGCCAACTACAATGAGCAGTTCTTC. Its translation: CATSDSRTANYNEQFF.

V usage is TRBV7-9 and J usage is TRBJ1-3; 10 bases are shared with TRBD1. Germline V gives CDR1 SEHNR, CDR2 FQNEAQ (reference sequence). The CDR3 spans 15 residues. Trimming cost V 5 bases and J 5 bases; bases outside gene matches: 6. The CDR3 DNA sequence: TGTGCCAGCAGCCGCGGGACAGGGGACAGAAACACCATATATTTT. This gives the protein CASSRGTGDRNTIYF.

CDR3 amino acids: CASGLGGVGGYTF. For the CDR3, the DNA is TGTGCTAGTGGTTTGGGGGGGGTTGGCGGCTACACCTTC. The chain has TRBV12-5 and TRBJ1-2, with D possibly TRBD1 on 5 matching bases. The CDR3 is 13 residues long. V lost 1 base, J lost 8 bases, and 11 bases lay in between. Looked up from germline, CDR1 is LGHNT and CDR2 is FRNRAP.

The rearrangement uses TRBV7-2 and TRBJ1-5; D not resolved. This CDR3 is built from 14 residues. Germline CDR1 SGHTA, CDR2 FQGNSA. Deletions cut 5 bases from V and 4 bases from J, with 12 bases between. CDR3 protein: CASSERTGNQPQHF. The DNA for the CDR3 is TGTGCCAGCAGCGAGAGGACGGGGAATCAGCCCCAGCATTTT.

The chain has TRBV10-2 and TRBJ1-5, with 10 bases that match TRBD1. Trimming took 6 bases from V and 2 from J; bases not matched to a gene: 7. The CDR3 runs to 16 residues. The germline CDR1 and CDR2 sequences are WSHSY and SAAADI. CDR3: CASRIGQGGGNQPQHF. Written as DNA, the CDR3 is TGCGCCAGCAGAATCGGACAGGGGGGTGGCAATCAGCCCCAGCATTTT.

The rearrangement uses TRBV18 and TRBJ2-5; TRBD1 might be the D (5 bases). Trimming cost V 5 bases and J 2 bases, with 12 bases left between them. CDR1 is KGHSH and CDR2 is LQKENI in the germline V gene. This CDR3 spans 14 amino acids. The CDR3 spells CASSGANGQETQYF. As DNA, the CDR3 is TGTGCCAGCTCAGGGGCTAACGGTCAAGAGACCCAGTACTTC. Variable domain in full (rest from reference TRBV18 and TRBJ2-5): NAGVMQNPRHLVRRRGQEARLRCSPMKGHSHVYWYRQLPEEGLKFMVYLQKENIIDESGMPKERFSAEFPKEGPSILRIQQVVRGDSAAYFCASSGANGQETQYFGPGTRLLVL.

CDR3 protein: CASSLGLTNTEAFF. The DNA of the CDR3 is TGTGCCAGCAGCCTCGGACTGACGAACACTGAAGCTTTCTTT. V and J are TRBV13 and TRBJ1-1; D unresolved. The germline CDR1 and CDR2 sequences are PRHDT and FYEKMQ (reference sequence). There are 14 residues in the CDR3. Trimming cost V 5 bases and J 1 base, with 11 bases left between them.

This chain links TRBV3-1 (or the pseudogene TRBV3-2) with TRBJ2-2, with D tentatively TRBD2 (6 bases). The V and J ends lost 11 bases and 4 bases respectively, with 14 bases between them. Germline V gene sequence: CDR1 LGHDT, CDR2 YNNKEL (reference sequence). The CDR3 consists of 13 residues. For the CDR3, the DNA is TGTGCCGCGGGACTCGAGGCCACCGGGGAGCTGTTTTTT. It codes for CAAGLEATGELFF.

The chain recombines TRBV30 with TRBJ1-5; D is ambiguous. Germline V gene data show CDR1 as GTSNPN and CDR2 as SVGIG (reference sequence). The CDR3 totals 14 residues. V lost 5 bases and J lost 6, with 17 bases in between. The CDR3 DNA follows: TGTGCCTGGTCACTAGGAAGCGGGTTTCAGCCCCAGCATTTT. As protein: CAWSLGSGFQPQHF.

This chain uses TRBV9 with TRBJ2-7; no clear D gene. Trimming took off 3 bases at V and 6 bases at J, with 13 bases between the two ends. CDR3 size: 13 residues. Germline V CDR1 and CDR2: SGDLS, YYNGEE. This chain's CDR3 is CASSAGPVPEQYF. The CDR3 nucleotides read TGTGCCAGCAGCGCGGGTCCAGTCCCCGAGCAGTACTTC.

The rearrangement uses TRBV7-2 and TRBJ1-5, with a tentative D call TRBD1 (5 bases). V lost 5 bases and J lost 0, with 17 bases in between. This CDR3 spans 17 amino acids. From germline, CDR1 is SGHTA and CDR2 FQGNSA. In nucleotides, the CDR3 is TGTGCCAGCAGCCCCCGGGGGAGGGATCTTAGCAATCAGCCCCAGCATTTT. It codes for CASSPRGRDLSNQPQHF.

This clone turned up a few times. The V gene is TRBV13, the J gene TRBJ1-2, with D perhaps TRBD1 (6 bases). V gave up 4 bases and J gave up 3 bases, with 18 bases separating them. The CDR3 consists of 16 residues. Germline V gene sequence: CDR1 PRHDT, CDR2 FYEKMQ (reference sequence). In nucleotides, the CDR3 is TGTGCCAGCAGCTCAAAAATGGCAGGGGATCACTATGGCTACACCTTC. Translated: CASSSKMAGDHYGYTF.

In its sample, this clone was seen once. The V call is TRBV18, the J call TRBJ2-3; D gene unclear. V was shortened by 0 bases and J by 4 bases, with 8 bases between the two germline ends. Germline V gene lookup returns CDR1 KGHSH and CDR2 LQKENI. CDR3 length: 14 amino acids. CDR3 protein: CASSPPANPDTQYF. CDR3 nucleotide sequence: TGTGCCAGCTCACCACCGGCCAATCCAGATACGCAGTATTTT. Using reference TRBV18 and TRBJ2-3 for the parts outside the CDR3, the full variable domain is NAGVMQNPRHLVRRRGQEARLRCSPMKGHSHVYWYRQLPEEGLKFMVYLQKENIIDESGMPKERFSAEFPKEGPSILRIQQVVRGDSAAYFCASSPPANPDTQYFGPGTRLTVL.

This chain uses TRBV5-6 with TRBJ1-2, with a tentative D call TRBD1 (6 bases). Germline V lookup: CDR1 SGHDT, CDR2 YYEEEE. V gave up 5 bases and J gave up 2 bases, with 13 bases separating them. The CDR3 extends over 14 amino acids. Here the CDR3 reads CASSSGTRNYGYTF. CDR3 nucleotides: TGTGCCAGCAGTTCAGGGACAAGAAACTATGGCTACACCTTC.

The chain has TRBV27 and TRBJ2-2; D might be TRBD1 (7 bases). The CDR3 is 18 amino acids. V dropped 2 bases and J dropped 4 bases, with 20 bases sitting between them. Germline CDR1 is MNHEY and CDR2 is SMNVEV (reference sequence). The CDR3 is CASSLALPGTAGTGELFF. The CDR3 DNA reads as TGTGCCAGCAGTTTAGCGCTACCAGGGACAGCGGGCACCGGGGAGCTGTTTTTT.

This rearrangement joins TRBV29-1 to TRBJ2-7, with D possibly TRBD2 on 6 matching bases. Between the trimmed V and J ends, which lost 4 bases and 2 bases, there was a span of 9 bases. This CDR3 contains 12 residues. Germline-derived CDR1 and CDR2 are SQVTM and ANQGSEA. CDR3 residues: CSVGRDAYEQYF. CDR3 coding DNA: TGCAGCGTTGGGAGGGACGCCTACGAGCAGTACTTC.

In nucleotides, the CDR3 is TGTGCCTGGTCCTTCGTCACCGGGGAGCTGTTTTTT. Encoded protein: CAWSFVTGELFF. V and J are TRBV30 and TRBJ2-2; D ambiguous. The CDR3 has 12 residues. Trimming removed 5 bases from V and 4 bases from J, with 8 bases in between. From germline, CDR1 is GTSNPN and CDR2 SVGIG (reference sequence).

This chain links TRBV5-1 with TRBJ2-3, with TRBD1 as a possible D gene (5 bases). Deletions cut 4 bases from V and 0 bases from J, with 9 bases between. Germline assignment: CDR1 SGHRS and CDR2 YFSETQ. This CDR3 has 14 residues. CDR3 nucleotide sequence: TGCGCCAGCAGCATCGACAGTAGCACAGATACGCAGTATTTT. It translates to CASSIDSSTDTQYF.

The chain employs TRBV27 and TRBJ1-4, with 10 bases that match TRBD1. Germline lookup yields CDR1 MNHEY and CDR2 SMNVEV (reference sequence). V lost 5 bases to trimming and J lost 6 bases; unmatched junction nucleotides: 6. The CDR3 extends over 15 amino acids. CDR3 residues: CASSQMTGGDEKLFF. The CDR3 DNA reads as TGTGCCAGCAGTCAGATGACAGGGGGCGATGAAAAACTGTTTTTT.

This clone was seen a single time. The gene calls are TRBV9 and TRBJ1-6, with D possibly matching TRBD1 (5 bases). Germline V lookup: CDR1 SGDLS, CDR2 YYNGEE. The CDR3 covers 15 residues. Trimming stripped 3 bases from V and 7 bases from J, with 14 bases between. The CDR3 DNA reads as TGTGCCAGCAGCGCCGGACCAGGGAGGAATTCACCCCTCCACTTT. Translation: CASSAGPGRNSPLHF.

The gene calls are TRBV9 and TRBJ1-2; D is perhaps TRBD1 (5 bases). The length of the CDR3 is 15 residues. Per the germline V gene, CDR1 is SGDLS and CDR2 is YYNGEE. Trimming removed 0 bases from V and 5 bases from J, with 14 bases in between. CDR3 bases: TGTGCCAGCAGCGTAGGGGGCCAGAGTCCTTATGGCTACACCTTC. This sequence encodes CASSVGGQSPYGYTF.

The rearrangement links TRBV5-1 to TRBJ1-1, with D unclear. Trimming pared 3 bases from V and 8 bases from J, leaving 17 bases between. Germline CDR1 and CDR2: SGHRS and YFSETQ. This CDR3 comprises 14 residues. The CDR3: CASSSRTGLAEAFF. The CDR3 DNA reads as TGCGCCAGCAGCTCGCGGACGGGATTAGCGGAAGCTTTCTTT.

Comment on this clone: This sample also contains other DNA sequences that code for the same CDR3. The rearrangement joins TRBV28 to TRBJ1-2; D gene uncertain. This CDR3 contains 12 residues. Germline-derived CDR1 and CDR2 are MDHEN and SYDVKM. Trimming cost V 6 bases and J 3 bases, with 8 bases left between them. The CDR3 protein is CASSRGDYGYTF. Here the CDR3 DNA reads TGTGCCAGCAGCCGAGGAGACTATGGCTACACCTTC.

This clone was detected only once. The genes are TRBV7-2 and TRBJ2-3; TRBD1 might be the D (5 bases). Looked up from germline, CDR1 is SGHTA and CDR2 is FQGNSA. There are 15 residues in the CDR3. The ends were cut back, 5 bases at V and 4 bases at J, with 16 bases in the middle. In DNA, the CDR3 is TGTGCCAGCAGCCCACTCCCAGGGAAGTCAGATACGCAGTATTTT. This translates into CASSPLPGKSDTQYF. Together with reference TRBV7-2 and TRBJ2-3, the CDR3 gives the full variable domain: GAGVSQSPSNKVTEKGKDVELRCDPISGHTALYWYRQSLGQGLEFLIYFQGNSAPDKSGLPSDRFSAERTGGSVSTLTIQRTQQEDSAVYLCASSPLPGKSDTQYFGPGTRLTVL.